This T cell receptor beta chain originates from a study of human T cells and chemical hapten exposure. Study findings and constraints: Expanded TCR sets contained significantly more large CDR3 similarity clusters than controls.

Time point: patch test 1, 2 weeks after DPC sensitization. Stated treatment: therapeutic diphenylcyclopropenone sensitization with weekly scalp DPC. Per the original data handling: The number of TCRs in each sample had a median of about 96,000 and spanned about 20,000 to 690,600. From the RACE reads, TCRdb called clonotypes with MiXCR, one entry per CDR3 protein. The V and J calls were determined by TCRdb, not by the authors. The data contain 150,000 to 200,000 distinct CDR3 sequences, roughly 14% of them singletons. With respect to this clonotype: The antigen is undetermined.

V lost 2 bases and J lost 5, with 11 bases in between. The CDR3 has 13 residues. From germline, CDR1 is SQVTM and CDR2 ANQGSEA. The sequence derives from a woman in her 30s with alopecia areata. Some clones in this sample may be carry-over from other donors' samples. This rearrangement joins TRBV29-1 to TRBJ2-3, with a weak D call TRBD2 (6 bases). The specimen was whole blood, collected in connection with sensitization to the hapten diphenylcyclopropenone (DPC). The CDR3 protein is CSVEQGGLDTQYF. The CDR3 bases are TGCAGCGTTGAACAGGGAGGATTAGATACGCAGTATTTT.